A selection of T cell receptor beta chains follows, all from one sample in a study of cytomegalovirus exposure and HLA in healthy donors. Sequencing used immunoSEQ multiplex PCR; TCRdb keeps in-frame clones, though not all of them. The sample lists about 270,000 clones, around two thirds occurring once. The sequenced material came from PBMCs. These receptors all stem from a female donor in good health and CMV-seronegative. CDR3s include the opening cysteine and the closing phenylalanine or tryptophan. Each record gives: clone size, J gene, D gene, V gene, CDR3 protein, CDR3 DNA. A D gene is named only where the DNA matches it firmly. Clone sizes are given selectively: once, few, many, or a class where the clone is expanded.

clone_size: .; j_call: TRBJ2-7; d_call: TRBD2; v_call: TRBV5-1; cdr3_aa: CASSQASGRATYEQYF; cdr3_nt: TGCGCCAGCAGCCAAGCTAGCGGGAGGGCCACCTACGAGCAGTACTTC
clone_size: .; j_call: TRBJ1-4; d_call: .; v_call: TRBV30; cdr3_aa: CAWSAYEKLFF; cdr3_nt: TGTGCCTGGAGTGCCTATGAAAAACTGTTTTTT
clone_size: few; j_call: TRBJ1-1; d_call: .; v_call: TRBV2; cdr3_aa: CASESTGLPIPEAFF; cdr3_nt: TGTGCCAGCGAATCTACAGGCCTTCCAATCCCTGAAGCTTTCTTT
clone_size: .; j_call: TRBJ2-1; d_call: TRBD1; v_call: TRBV2; cdr3_aa: CASSRDRGNEQFF; cdr3_nt: TGTGCCAGCAGCCGGGACAGGGGCAATGAGCAGTTCTTC
clone_size: .; j_call: TRBJ2-3; d_call: .; v_call: TRBV25-1; cdr3_aa: CASSGRNTDTQYF; cdr3_nt: TGTGCCAGCAGTGGCAGGAACACAGATACGCAGTATTTT
clone_size: .; j_call: TRBJ2-3; d_call: TRBD2; v_call: TRBV7-9; cdr3_aa: CASTGLARDTQYF; cdr3_nt: TGTGCCAGCACGGGACTAGCGAGAGATACGCAGTATTTT
clone_size: .; j_call: TRBJ2-5; d_call: TRBD1; v_call: TRBV10-3; cdr3_aa: CAISDYEDKQGEVTQYF; cdr3_nt: TGTGCCATCAGTGATTACGAAGATAAACAGGGGGAGGTGACCCAGTACTTC
clone_size: .; j_call: TRBJ2-1; d_call: TRBD2; v_call: TRBV19; cdr3_aa: CASSPLQVKLADLYYNEQFF; cdr3_nt: TGTGCCAGTAGTCCACTACAGGTAAAGCTAGCGGACCTATACTACAATGAGCAGTTCTTC
clone_size: few; j_call: TRBJ1-5; d_call: .; v_call: TRBV7-9; cdr3_aa: CASSLTELNQPQHF; cdr3_nt: TGTGCCAGCAGCTTGACAGAATTAAATCAGCCCCAGCATTTT
clone_size: .; j_call: TRBJ1-1; d_call: .; v_call: TRBV6-6; cdr3_aa: CATGGGTEAFF; cdr3_nt: TGTGCCACCGGCGGGGGGACTGAAGCTTTCTTT
clone_size: .; j_call: TRBJ1-5; d_call: TRBD1; v_call: TRBV29-1; cdr3_aa: CSVTTGGGQPQHF; cdr3_nt: TGCAGCGTGACGACAGGGGGGGGTCAGCCCCAGCATTTT
clone_size: .; j_call: TRBJ2-7; d_call: .; v_call: TRBV2; cdr3_aa: CASRIQGLGSEEQYF; cdr3_nt: TGTGCCAGCAGAATACAGGGATTAGGTTCGGAAGAGCAGTACTTC
clone_size: .; j_call: TRBJ1-5; d_call: TRBD1; v_call: TRBV28; cdr3_aa: CASSSDRVSNQPQHF; cdr3_nt: TGTGCCAGCAGCTCTGACAGGGTAAGCAATCAGCCCCAGCATTTT
clone_size: .; j_call: TRBJ2-1; d_call: TRBD2; v_call: TRBV4-2; cdr3_aa: CASSLRLAGATYNEQFF; cdr3_nt: TGTGCCAGCAGCCTGAGACTAGCGGGAGCCACCTACAATGAGCAGTTCTTC
clone_size: .; j_call: TRBJ2-6; d_call: TRBD1; v_call: TRBV5-1; cdr3_aa: CASSRDSSSGANVLTF; cdr3_nt: TGCGCCAGCAGCCGGGACAGTAGCTCTGGGGCCAACGTCCTGACTTTC
clone_size: .; j_call: TRBJ1-5; d_call: .; v_call: TRBV29-1; cdr3_aa: CSVADSRGNQPQHF; cdr3_nt: TGCAGCGTCGCCGATTCGCGGGGCAATCAGCCCCAGCATTTT
clone_size: .; j_call: TRBJ1-5; d_call: TRBD1; v_call: TRBV7-2; cdr3_aa: CASSFRQGAGQPQHF; cdr3_nt: TGTGCCAGCAGCTTTCGGCAGGGGGCTGGTCAGCCCCAGCATTTT
clone_size: .; j_call: TRBJ2-4; d_call: TRBD2; v_call: TRBV5-1; cdr3_aa: CASSLGGTSTSEGAKNIQYF; cdr3_nt: TGCGCCAGCAGCTTGGGGGGGACTAGCACCTCGGAGGGGGCCAAAAACATTCAGTACTTC
clone_size: .; j_call: TRBJ2-3; d_call: .; v_call: TRBV5-5; cdr3_aa: CASSLWVSGTQYF; cdr3_nt: TGTGCCAGCAGCTTGTGGGTTTCAGGTACGCAGTATTTT
clone_size: .; j_call: TRBJ2-7; d_call: .; v_call: TRBV27; cdr3_aa: CASSLGPRDLTTYEQYF; cdr3_nt: TGTGCCAGCAGTTTAGGTCCCCGGGACTTAACTACCTACGAGCAGTACTTC
clone_size: once; j_call: TRBJ2-1; d_call: TRBD2; v_call: TRBV15; cdr3_aa: CATSRVRLAGGYEQFF; cdr3_nt: TGTGCCACCAGCAGAGTGAGGCTAGCGGGAGGGTATGAGCAGTTCTTC
clone_size: .; j_call: TRBJ1-5; d_call: .; v_call: TRBV6-5; cdr3_aa: CASSTQTWPQHF; cdr3_nt: TGTGCCAGCAGTACCCAGACATGGCCCCAGCATTTT
clone_size: few; j_call: TRBJ2-7; d_call: TRBD2; v_call: TRBV11-2; cdr3_aa: CASSALAGDLYEQYF; cdr3_nt: TGTGCCAGCAGCGCTTTAGCGGGAGATCTTTACGAGCAGTACTTC
clone_size: .; j_call: TRBJ1-4; d_call: .; v_call: TRBV6-5; cdr3_aa: CASSGGVSTNEKLFF; cdr3_nt: TGTGCCTCGAGCGGGGGAGTCTCAACTAATGAAAAACTGTTTTTT
clone_size: few; j_call: TRBJ1-2; d_call: .; v_call: TRBV6-5; cdr3_aa: CASSYTPATGNYGYTF; cdr3_nt: TGTGCCAGCAGTTACACCCCAGCGACGGGTAACTATGGCTACACCTTC
clone_size: .; j_call: TRBJ2-2; d_call: TRBD2; v_call: TRBV19; cdr3_aa: CASSGERGRASDTGELFF; cdr3_nt: TGTGCCAGTTCAGGCGAGCGCGGGAGGGCCTCTGACACCGGGGAGCTGTTTTTT
clone_size: .; j_call: TRBJ2-1; d_call: .; v_call: TRBV19; cdr3_aa: CASSIMGASGSYNEQFF; cdr3_nt: TGTGCCAGTAGTATAATGGGGGCTAGCGGCTCCTACAATGAGCAGTTCTTC
clone_size: .; j_call: TRBJ2-7; d_call: .; v_call: TRBV14; cdr3_aa: CASSQAPWGSLFLHEQYF; cdr3_nt: TGTGCCAGCAGCCAAGCTCCCTGGGGCAGCCTCTTTCTACACGAGCAGTACTTC
clone_size: .; j_call: TRBJ2-7; d_call: .; v_call: TRBV7-2; cdr3_aa: CASSLDRLASYEQYF; cdr3_nt: TGTGCCAGCAGCTTAGACCGTTTAGCCTCCTACGAGCAGTACTTC
clone_size: .; j_call: TRBJ1-5; d_call: TRBD1; v_call: TRBV15; cdr3_aa: CATSSRGTGGLKPQHF; cdr3_nt: TGTGCCACCAGCAGCCGAGGGACAGGGGGCCTTAAGCCCCAGCATTTT
clone_size: .; j_call: TRBJ2-7; d_call: .; v_call: TRBV18; cdr3_aa: CASSPPTVAYEQYF; cdr3_nt: TGTGCCAGCTCACCACCCACGGTGGCCTACGAGCAGTACTTC
clone_size: .; j_call: TRBJ2-5; d_call: TRBD2; v_call: TRBV7-2; cdr3_aa: CASSWTSGRQETQYF; cdr3_nt: TGTGCCAGCAGCTGGACTAGCGGGAGGCAAGAGACCCAGTACTTC
clone_size: .; j_call: TRBJ2-1; d_call: TRBD1; v_call: TRBV5-1; cdr3_aa: CASSPWNVGGQGVNEQFF; cdr3_nt: TGCGCCAGCAGCCCCTGGAACGTAGGGGGACAGGGGGTCAATGAGCAGTTCTTC
clone_size: .; j_call: TRBJ2-5; d_call: TRBD2; v_call: TRBV28; cdr3_aa: CASSPRTSGTQETQYF; cdr3_nt: TGTGCCAGCAGCCCCCGGACTAGCGGAACCCAAGAGACCCAGTACTTC
clone_size: .; j_call: TRBJ2-3; d_call: .; v_call: TRBV7-2; cdr3_aa: CASSLRGNTQYF; cdr3_nt: TGTGCCAGCAGCTTACGGGGGAATACGCAGTATTTT
clone_size: .; j_call: TRBJ2-5; d_call: TRBD1; v_call: TRBV6-1; cdr3_aa: CASKLTWDRETQYF; cdr3_nt: TGTGCCAGCAAGCTTACCTGGGACAGAGAGACCCAGTACTTC
clone_size: .; j_call: TRBJ2-3; d_call: .; v_call: TRBV7-9; cdr3_aa: CASSPEANLKRDTQYF; cdr3_nt: TGTGCCAGCAGCCCCGAGGCCAATTTGAAACGGGATACGCAGTATTTT
clone_size: .; j_call: TRBJ1-2; d_call: TRBD1; v_call: TRBV7-7; cdr3_aa: CASSFLGGSRGAGGYTF; cdr3_nt: TGTGCTAGCAGCTTCTTGGGGGGATCCAGGGGGGCGGGGGGCTACACCTTC
clone_size: few; j_call: TRBJ2-1; d_call: TRBD2; v_call: TRBV7-6; cdr3_aa: CASSLAAGLAGGNEQFF; cdr3_nt: TGTGCCAGCAGCTTAGCCGCGGGACTAGCGGGGGGGAATGAGCAGTTCTTC
clone_size: .; j_call: TRBJ1-3; d_call: .; v_call: TRBV9; cdr3_aa: CASSAWRVGGNTIYF; cdr3_nt: TGTGCCAGCAGCGCGTGGAGGGTAGGTGGAAACACCATATATTTT